This TCR beta chain originates from a study of T-cell memory formation after mild COVID-19 (dated by TCRdb to the early 2020s). For context, the study as a whole: TCR sequence clusters from the two donors were found to be largely donor specific. Two young, previously healthy adult volunteers, one female and one male, were included in the cohort. T-cell clones expanding and contracting after mild COVID-19 in two donors were tracked by longitudinal TCRalpha and TCRbeta repertoire sequencing.

What the study reported, not specific to this receptor: From day 15 to 85, contracting clones showed balanced CD4/CD8 phenotypes, whereas a second wave of clones that expanded from day 15 to 37 leaned towards CD4+. Contracting CD4+ clones appeared mostly in the CM and EM memory subsets, whereas CD8+ clones were enriched in EMRA. Some responding clones were detected in pre-infection memory, suggesting pre-existing cross-reactive memory T cells joined the SARS-CoV-2 response. Only a couple of mild cases were covered in the study, and larger cohorts including severe cases with pre-infection samples were considered necessary. SARS-CoV-2 specificity was not confirmed for the second-wave clones peaking on day 37.

PBMCs were isolated by Ficoll-Paque density gradient centrifugation. Sequencing was performed on an Illumina NovaSeq 6000. Using 5'RACE with constant-segment primers, TCRalpha and TCRbeta cDNA libraries were constructed, with sample barcodes and unique molecular identifiers added in the process. Trizol reagent was used to extract RNA from every sample. Library amplification was performed in two PCR steps, and a second sample barcode and Illumina TruSeq adapters were introduced in the second step. Sequencing of libraries was performed on an Illumina NovaSeq with 2 x 150 bp paired-end reads. Concerning the study's data processing: Demultiplexing of reads and collapsing into UMI-guided consensus sequences were performed with migec v1.2.7. Using mixcr v2.1.11, UMI consensuses were aligned to TRA and TRB V and J templates and then assembled into clonotypes. Expanded or contracted clonotypes were those called significant by both edgeR and NoisET, with noise models trained on biological replicates. For edgeR calls, the cutoffs were a false discovery rate-adjusted p below 0.01 and a log2 fold-change threshold of 1. As an exploratory analysis of dynamics, max-normalized trajectories of the 1000 most abundant clonotypes were examined with PCA combined with hierarchical clustering. Each responding clone was given a CD4 or CD8 phenotype based on the CD4+ and CD8+ repertoires, which had been sequenced separately. The raw public reads went through TCRdb reprocessing: fastp at Q25, MiXCR clone calling, in-frame beta chains kept. Each CDR3 protein appears once, grouped with its most common genes and DNA. TCRdb assigned the V and J calls; the authors' analysis was not used. Within this sample are around 250,000 distinct CDR3 sequences, with 15% of them counted one time only. 2.1% of the sample rests with the top ten.

On this clonotype: This receptor's antigen is unknown. Base qualities are missing; no much larger clone stands one base away.

The receptor comes from an adult woman who had mild COVID-19 (a few samples of this study predate the infection). The sample titles of this study are shuffled in the database, so cell type and time point are left out; the donor was told from shared clones. The specimen sequenced was PBMCs or a T cell subset sorted from them (not recorded which).

The CDR3 reads as follows: CASSRRGSRYGYTF. The nucleotide sequence reads as follows: TGTGCCAGCAGCAGGAGGGGGTCGAGGTATGGCTACACCTTC. The rearrangement combines TRBV3-1 with TRBJ1-2; TRBD1 is a possible D gene, resting on 6 matching bases. CDR1 and CDR2 were assigned from the germline V gene (reference sequence) as LGHDT and YNNKEL. The CDR3 contains 14 residues, cysteine and phenylalanine counted. Solely the CDR3 DNA is kept, with 42 bases framed from the first base. V sheds 5 bases and J sheds 5 bases, leaving 15 bases between their ends.